The TCR beta chain under discussion was sequenced for a study of blood T cells in healthy people across ages. Overall study findings and caveats: Older individuals had lower TCR beta diversity per million T cells (the decline was roughly linear). A strong correlation between TCR beta diversity and naive T cell percentage was seen. Donor CMV status was unknown, possibly confounding expanded clonotype changes.

This clonotype has just a few counts. The antigen remains unidentified. The second PCR ran about 6 to 12 cycles with a sample-barcoded 5' primer and J-beta primers. MiXCR, applied by TCRdb to the 5' RACE reads, yields one record per CDR3 protein. Here the sample spans about 930,000 distinct CDR3 sequences, 25% to 35% being singletons. V shed 1 base, J shed 3 bases, and the junction held 5 bases outside the gene matches. The CDR3 sequence is 15 residues long. The V gene's germline CDR1 is LGHDT and CDR2 YNNKEL (reference sequence). These data also formed part of another study, on T cells of mothers and their children. That publication notes: RNA was extracted, and all of it went into cDNA synthesis at around 1.5 ug per 15 ul.

This TCR derives from a woman in her thirties or forties in good health. V usage is TRBV3-1 and J usage is TRBJ1-2; 7 bases line up with TRBD1. Specimen: blood. The CDR3 sequence is CASSQGEGGDYGYTF. CDR3 nucleotides: TGTGCCAGCAGCCAAGGGGAAGGGGGCGACTATGGCTACACCTTC.